The 30 T cell receptor beta chains reported below all come from one sample, sequenced in a study of T-cell memory formation after mild COVID-19. From the 5' RACE reads, TCRdb called clonotypes with MiXCR, one entry per CDR3 protein. The sample shows around 300,000 distinct CDR3 sequences, around 15% of them seen only once. Sequenced: PBMCs or a T cell subset sorted from them (not recorded which). Source of these receptors: a man aged 18 to 35 who had mild COVID-19 (a few samples of this study predate the infection). Cell type and time point are not known.

This clonotype was picked up a small number of times. The rearrangement links TRBV7-9 to TRBJ1-1; no clear D. V dropped 4 bases and J dropped 7 bases, with 13 bases sitting between them. Germline values: CDR1 SEHNR, CDR2 FQNEAQ (reference sequence). This CDR3 region has 13 residues. The CDR3 DNA follows: TGTGCCAGCAGCTCGTATCATGGCAGTGAAGCTTTCTTT. It yields the protein CASSSYHGSEAFF.

In its sample, this clonotype was seen a few times. This chain uses TRBV27 with TRBJ2-1, with 9 positions matching TRBD2. The CDR3 consists of 14 residues. The trim removed 7 bases at V and 2 bases at J, leaving 3 bases unmatched. The germline CDR1 and CDR2 sequences are MNHEY and SMNVEV (reference sequence). In DNA, the CDR3 is TGTGCCAGCACCGCTAGCGGGGCCTACAATGAGCAGTTCTTC. Protein: CASTASGAYNEQFF.

The chain combines TRBV29-1 with TRBJ2-1; no firm D call. This CDR3 contains 10 residues. V lost 7 bases and J lost 9, with 10 bases in between. Germline values: CDR1 SQVTM, CDR2 ANQGSEA. The CDR3 region is CSGFKREQFF. CDR3 coding DNA: TGCAGCGGTTTTAAACGTGAGCAGTTCTTC.

This clonotype was counted only a few times. CDR3: CASSQDSGGSPLHF. CDR3 in DNA: TGTGCCAGCAGCCAAGACAGCGGGGGCTCACCCCTCCACTTT. This chain links TRBV4-2 with TRBJ1-6; tentatively, D is TRBD1 (6 bases). Per the germline V gene, CDR1 is LGHNA and CDR2 is YNFKEQ. The CDR3 runs 14 residues. V lost 0 bases and J lost 10, with 10 bases in between.

The sample holds a few counts of this clonotype. The chain uses TRBV4-1 and TRBJ1-5; 8 nucleotides align to TRBD1. The CDR3 spans 17 residues. Germline trimming cut 3 bases from V and 7 bases from J; bases unmatched to any gene: 14. The germline V gene has CDR1 MGHRA and CDR2 YSYEKL. CDR3 region: CASSQNVIGTGRQPQHF. CDR3 nucleotide sequence: TGCGCCAGCAGCCAGAATGTAATCGGGACAGGCCGGCAGCCCCAGCATTTT.

A few counts support this clonotype. The gene calls are TRBV10-3 and TRBJ2-5, with 14 nucleotides matching TRBD2. V trimming: 6 bases; J trimming: 4 bases; junction bases outside the gene matches: 7. CDR3 size: 16 residues. The V gene's germline CDR1 is ENHRY and CDR2 SYGVKD. CDR3 DNA: TGTGCCATCAGGGCAAGCGGGACTAGCGGGGGAGAGACCCAGTACTTC. It translates to CAIRASGTSGGETQYF.

This clonotype occurred a few times. The genes are TRBV5-5 and TRBJ2-4, with 13 nucleotides matching TRBD2. Germline CDR1 is SGHKS and CDR2 is YYEKEE (reference sequence). CDR3 length: 16 residues. Trimming took 3 bases from V and 8 from J; bases not matched to a gene: 8. CDR3 in amino acids: CASSSGTSGALDIQYF. CDR3 coding DNA: TGTGCCAGCAGCTCCGGGACTAGCGGGGCCCTGGACATTCAGTACTTC.

J is TRBJ2-1 and V is TRBV9; TRBD1 agrees at 9 bases. Losses at the gene ends were 2 bases for V and 6 bases for J; bases not matched to a gene: 6. Germline values: CDR1 SGDLS, CDR2 YYNGEE. This CDR3 comprises 15 residues. CDR3 sequence reads: CASSVRDRAFNEQFF. Here the CDR3 DNA reads TGTGCCAGCAGCGTCCGGGACAGGGCGTTCAATGAGCAGTTCTTC.

The table lists this clonotype with a few counts. The J gene is TRBJ2-5, the V gene TRBV7-3; 9 bases map to TRBD1. Trimming at V came to 5 bases and at J to 5 bases, leaving 9 bases not matched to a gene. Germline values: CDR1 SGHTA, CDR2 FQGTGA. The CDR3 runs 15 residues. The DNA of the CDR3 is TGTGCCAGCAGCCCGGGACAGGGAGTTTGGGAGACCCAGTACTTC. Translated, it gives CASSPGQGVWETQYF. The variable domain in full, with the rest retrieved from reference TRBV7-3 and TRBJ2-5, is GAGVSQTPSNKVTEKGKYVELRCDPISGHTALYWYRQSLGQGPEFLIYFQGTGAADDSGLPNDRFFAVRPEGSVSTLKIQRTERGDSAVYLCASSPGQGVWETQYFGPGTRLLVL.

This clonotype was seen a handful of times. The gene calls are TRBV7-8 and TRBJ2-5; maybe TRBD2 (5 bases). The CDR3 is made up of 15 amino acids. The germline V and J ends were trimmed by 2 bases and 3 bases, with 13 bases remaining between them. Germline CDR1 is SGHVS and CDR2 is FQNEAQ. CDR3 region: CASSLSRVGEETQYF. CDR3 nucleotide sequence: TGTGCCAGCAGCTTATCTAGGGTCGGGGAAGAGACCCAGTACTTC.

Ten or more counts support this clonotype. This chain links TRBV5-1 with TRBJ2-2; TRBD2 might be the D (6 bases). CDR1 SGHRS and CDR2 YFSETQ come from the germline V gene. The V and J ends lost 4 bases and 8 bases respectively, with 21 bases between them. The CDR3 spans 16 residues. The CDR3 loop is CASSRTGTQTGGELFF. Written as DNA, the CDR3 is TGCGCCAGCAGCCGCACCGGGACTCAAACCGGAGGGGAGCTGTTTTTT.

The table lists this clonotype with a few counts. The rearrangement uses TRBV9 and TRBJ2-3; the D gene is possibly TRBD2 (7 bases). The CDR3 is 15 amino acids. Per germline, CDR1 SGDLS and CDR2 YYNGEE. Trimming took off 3 bases at V and 3 bases at J, with 14 bases between the two ends. In DNA, the CDR3 is TGTGCCAGCAGCGAGAGGGGGGGTACGACAGATACGCAGTATTTT. It codes for CASSERGGTTDTQYF.

This clonotype was seen only a few times. The rearrangement joins TRBV6-2 or TRBV6-3 to TRBJ2-3; D is unclear. This CDR3 region has 14 residues. CDR1 is MNHEY and CDR2 is SVGEGT in the germline V gene. V dropped 6 bases and J dropped 6 bases, with 16 bases sitting between them. CDR3 amino acids: CASSTARRWDTQYF. DNA of the CDR3: TGTGCCAGCAGCACGGCTCGTAGGTGGGATACGCAGTATTTT.

V gene TRBV4-1 combines with J gene TRBJ1-5, with D perhaps TRBD1 (6 bases). The CDR3 covers 15 residues. Germline-derived CDR1 and CDR2 are MGHRA and YSYEKL. Between the trimmed V and J ends, which lost 3 bases and 5 bases, there was a span of 14 bases. CDR3 residues: CASSHPGTRYQPQHF. CDR3 nucleotides: TGCGCCAGCAGCCATCCCGGGACACGGTATCAGCCCCAGCATTTT.

This clonotype was counted a few times. The V gene is TRBV6-5, the J gene TRBJ2-7, with D hard to call. This CDR3 contains 14 residues. Trimming removed 0 bases from V and 5 bases from J, with 11 bases in between. Germline CDR1 MNHEY, CDR2 SVGAGI. CDR3 sequence: CASSYSYKAHEQYV. The CDR3 nucleotides read TGTGCCAGCAGTTACTCGTATAAGGCCCACGAGCAGTACGTC.

J is TRBJ1-1 and V is TRBV21-1. TRBV21-1 constitutes a pseudogene. CDR3 length: 16 amino acids. The CDR3 sequence: CASSAQDLLGSTEAFF. The DNA for the CDR3 is TGTGCCAGCAGCGCCCAAGACCTCCTCGGGAGCACTGAAGCTTTCTTT.

This clonotype was observed a handful of times. This chain uses TRBV29-1 with TRBJ1-5, with D maybe TRBD1 (5 bases). The CDR3 is made up of 14 amino acids. Germline V gives CDR1 SQVTM, CDR2 ANQGSEA. V lost 6 bases and J lost 0, with 12 bases in between. The CDR3 protein is CSVQTGISNQPQHF. In DNA, the CDR3 is TGCAGCGTCCAAACAGGCATTAGCAATCAGCCCCAGCATTTT.

The chain recombines TRBV4-3 with TRBJ1-6, with D possibly TRBD1 on 5 matching bases. V was shortened by 4 bases and J by 10 bases, with 8 bases between the two germline ends. The CDR3 consists of 12 residues. Germline CDR1 and CDR2: LGHNA and YSLEER. The CDR3 bases are TGCGCCAGCAGCCGGGACCACTCACCCCTCCACTTT. Protein: CASSRDHSPLHF.

This clonotype was picked up a small number of times. J is TRBJ1-2 and V is TRBV6-5; perhaps TRBD1 as D (5 bases). Germline V lookup: CDR1 MNHEY, CDR2 SVGAGI. V dropped 5 bases and J dropped 9 bases, with 16 bases sitting between them. The CDR3 has 13 residues. The DNA of the CDR3 is TGTGCCAGCAGTGGCGGCGGGGGACCCAGCTACACCTTC. Protein sequence: CASSGGGGPSYTF.

The gene calls are TRBV29-1 and TRBJ2-3, with D tentatively TRBD1 (5 bases). V lost 3 bases to trimming and J lost 4 bases, with 11 bases between them. Germline-derived CDR1 and CDR2 are SQVTM and ANQGSEA. This CDR3 has 13 amino acids. CDR3 residues: CSVDDRGADTQYF. For the CDR3, the DNA is TGCAGCGTTGACGATAGGGGCGCAGATACGCAGTATTTT.

This clonotype came up a few times. The chain combines TRBV29-1 with TRBJ1-2; weak D call: TRBD1 (6 bases). The germline V gene has CDR1 SQVTM and CDR2 ANQGSEA. Trimming cost V 6 bases and J 2 bases, with 7 bases left between them. The CDR3 has 11 amino acids. The CDR3 DNA is TGCAGCGTCGACAGGAACTATGGCTACACCTTC. It translates to CSVDRNYGYTF. The full variable domain, rest sourced from reference TRBV29-1 and TRBJ1-2, is SAVISQKPSRDICQRGTSLTIQCQVDSQVTMMFWYRQQPGQSLTLIATANQGSEATYESGFVIDKFPISRPNLTFSTLTVSNMSPEDSSIYLCSVDRNYGYTFGSGTRLTVV.

This clonotype appeared a few times. The V gene is TRBV7-2, the J gene TRBJ1-5, with D possibly matching TRBD1 (5 bases). V was cut by 5 bases and J by 1 base, with 12 bases left in between. In germline, CDR1 is SGHTA, CDR2 FQGNSA. There are 15 residues in the CDR3. CDR3 loop: CASSTAWGSNQPQHF. In nucleotides, the CDR3 is TGTGCCAGCAGCACCGCTTGGGGCAGCAATCAGCCCCAGCATTTT.

The V call is TRBV12-3 or TRBV12-4, the J call TRBJ1-4; D is unresolved. This CDR3 has 13 amino acids. Trimming shortened V by 6 bases and J by 8 bases, and 13 bases separated the two germline ends. DNA of the CDR3: TGTGCCAGCAGACCTAATTCCTGGGAAAAACTGTTTTTT. Its protein is CASRPNSWEKLFF.

In this sample, this clonotype turned up many times. The chain is built from TRBV5-1 and TRBJ2-3, with a tentative D call TRBD1 (6 bases). Trimming removed 7 bases from V and 0 bases from J, with 15 bases in between. Germline values: CDR1 SGHRS, CDR2 YFSETQ. The CDR3 extends over 15 amino acids. CDR3 protein: CASGKGQISTDTQYF. Here the CDR3 DNA reads TGCGCCAGCGGCAAGGGACAAATTAGCACAGATACGCAGTATTTT.

This clonotype was seen a few times. The V call is TRBV5-1, the J call TRBJ2-7; D is possibly TRBD2 (5 bases). The V end lost 8 bases, the J end lost 0 bases, and 18 bases lay between the germline ends. Germline assignment: CDR1 SGHRS and CDR2 YFSETQ. CDR3 length equals 15 residues. The CDR3 DNA is TGCGCCAGTTCCCGGGGAGAAGTCCCCTCCTACGAGCAGTACTTC. It specifies CASSRGEVPSYEQYF. Variable domain in full (rest from reference TRBV5-1 and TRBJ2-7): KAGVTQTPRYLIKTRGQQVTLSCSPISGHRSVSWYQQTPGQGLQFLFEYFSETQRNKGNFPGRFSGRQFSNSRSEMNVSTLELGDSALYLCASSRGEVPSYEQYFGPGTRLTVT.

The chain uses TRBV4-1 and TRBJ1-2, with 10 bases lining up with TRBD1. CDR3 length equals 13 residues. Germline-derived CDR1 and CDR2 are MGHRA and YSYEKL. The ends lost 3 bases at V and 7 bases at J; junction bases unmatched: 2. The DNA for the CDR3 is TGCGCCAGCAGCCAGACAGGGGGCACTGGCTACACCTTC. Translating gives CASSQTGGTGYTF.

This clonotype appeared a single time. J is TRBJ2-7 and V is TRBV27; D not resolved. This CDR3 contains 13 residues. Germline CDR1 MNHEY, CDR2 SMNVEV (reference sequence). Trimming took 3 bases from V and 2 from J, leaving 8 bases between them. DNA of the CDR3: TGTGCCAGCAGTTTCAAGGCGGCCTACGAGCAGTACTTC. This gives the protein CASSFKAAYEQYF.

The chain carries TRBV12-3 or TRBV12-4 and TRBJ1-2, with D possibly TRBD1 on 5 matching bases. The CDR3 runs 14 residues. Trimming removed 2 bases at V and 8 bases at J, with 15 bases between. For the CDR3, the DNA is TGTGCCAGCAGTTTAACAGGCCCCCTTTTGGGCTACACCTTC. Protein product: CASSLTGPLLGYTF.

At least ten counts were recorded for this clonotype. The genes are TRBV12-3 or TRBV12-4 and TRBJ1-6; 9 bases are a match to TRBD1. The CDR3 totals 17 residues. The ends lost 5 bases at V and 5 bases at J; junction bases unmatched: 10. CDR3 bases: TGTGCCAGCAGTCGTTGGACAGGGGTGGTTAATAATTCACCCCTCCACTTT. This sequence encodes CASSRWTGVVNNSPLHF.

The chain links TRBV3-1 to TRBJ2-7; TRBD2 might be the D (6 bases). Germline lookup yields CDR1 LGHDT and CDR2 YNNKEL (reference sequence). The CDR3 has 17 residues. The V end was cut by 0 bases, the J end by 0 bases, with 15 bases between. This chain's CDR3 is CASSQEGRGFISYEQYF. CDR3 coding DNA: TGTGCCAGCAGCCAAGAGGGTCGGGGGTTCATCTCCTACGAGCAGTACTTC.